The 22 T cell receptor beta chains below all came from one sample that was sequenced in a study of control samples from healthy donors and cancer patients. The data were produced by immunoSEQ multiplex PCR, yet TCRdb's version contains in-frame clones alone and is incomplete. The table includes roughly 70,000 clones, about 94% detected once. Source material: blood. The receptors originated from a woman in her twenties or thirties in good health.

CDR3 nucleotides: TGCGCCAGCAGCCCTACTAGCGGGGGGGCCTATGAGCAGTTCTTC. This gives the protein CASSPTSGGAYEQFF. The V gene is TRBV5-1, the J gene TRBJ2-1; 13 positions match TRBD2. The CDR3 runs to 15 residues. With V trimmed by 4 bases and J by 8 bases, 6 bases remained unmatched. The germline V gene has CDR1 SGHRS and CDR2 YFSETQ.

The CDR3 DNA is TGTGCCAGCAGTCCGACAGGGGGCTCGGTCACTGAAGCTTTCTTT. Protein: CASSPTGGSVTEAFF. The rearrangement links TRBV6-5 to TRBJ1-1; 10 bases are shared with TRBD1. The CDR3 spans 15 residues. V lost 5 bases to trimming and J lost 4 bases; unmatched junction nucleotides: 7. Germline-derived CDR1 and CDR2 are MNHEY and SVGAGI.

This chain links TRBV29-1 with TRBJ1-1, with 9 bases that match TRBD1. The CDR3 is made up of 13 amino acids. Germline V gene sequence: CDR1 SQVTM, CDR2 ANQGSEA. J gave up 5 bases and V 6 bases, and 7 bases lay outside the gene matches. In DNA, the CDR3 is TGCAGCGTAGTTAGACAGGGGGGGACTGAAGCTTTCTTT. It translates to CSVVRQGGTEAFF.

CDR3 nucleotides: TGTGCCAGCAGCCCGTCTGGGAGAACTGAAGCTTTCTTT. This encodes CASSPSGRTEAFF. The V gene is TRBV7-2, the J gene TRBJ1-1; D ambiguous. Trimming left V 5 bases short and J 5 bases short, with 12 bases between. The germline V gene encodes CDR1 SGHTA and CDR2 FQGNSA. This CDR3 region has 13 residues.

CDR3 sequence reads: CASSVYAGTSYNEQFF. The DNA of the CDR3 is TGTGCCAGCAGCGTATACGCGGGGACGTCCTACAATGAGCAGTTCTTC. This chain links TRBV9 with TRBJ2-1, with a possible D match to TRBD2 (6 bases). This CDR3 spans 16 amino acids. Between the trimmed V and J ends, which lost 1 base and 1 base, there was a span of 12 bases. Germline CDR1 and CDR2: SGDLS and YYNGEE.

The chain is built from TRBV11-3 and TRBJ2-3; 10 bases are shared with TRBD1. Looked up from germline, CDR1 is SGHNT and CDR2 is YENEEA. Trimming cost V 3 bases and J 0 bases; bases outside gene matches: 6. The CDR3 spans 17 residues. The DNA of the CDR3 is TGTGCCAGCAGCTTCTCGGGACAGGGGCCTAGCACAGATACGCAGTATTTT. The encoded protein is CASSFSGQGPSTDTQYF.

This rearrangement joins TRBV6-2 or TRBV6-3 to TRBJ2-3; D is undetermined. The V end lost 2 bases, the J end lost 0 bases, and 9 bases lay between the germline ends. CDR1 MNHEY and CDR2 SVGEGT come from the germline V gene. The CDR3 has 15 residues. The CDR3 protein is CASSYGVTSTDTQYF. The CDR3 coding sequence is TGTGCCAGCAGTTACGGCGTTACTAGCACAGATACGCAGTATTTT.

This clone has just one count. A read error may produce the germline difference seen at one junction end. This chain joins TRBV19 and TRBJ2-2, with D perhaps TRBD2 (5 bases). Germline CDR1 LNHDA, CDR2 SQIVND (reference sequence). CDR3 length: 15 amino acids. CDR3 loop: CASSIAPGNPGELFF. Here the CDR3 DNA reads TGTGCCAGTAGTATAGCTCCGGGGAACCCCGGGGAGCTGTTTTTT.

In DNA form, the CDR3 reads TGTGCCAGCAGCCAAGGTGGGACAGGGGGCGTGGAGACCCAGTACTTC. This sequence encodes CASSQGGTGGVETQYF. This chain joins TRBV3-1 (or the pseudogene TRBV3-2) and TRBJ2-5; TRBD1 matches 12 bases. CDR3 length equals 16 residues. Per germline, CDR1 LGHDT and CDR2 YNNKEL (reference sequence). Trimming took 1 base from V and 5 from J; bases not matched to a gene: 5.

The CDR3 sequence: CASNDPGNYEQYF. The CDR3 DNA reads TGCGCCAGCAACGACCCAGGGAACTACGAGCAGTACTTC. This sequence joins TRBV5-1 and TRBJ2-7; tentatively, D is TRBD1 (5 bases). This CDR3 is built from 13 residues. Germline assignment: CDR1 SGHRS and CDR2 YFSETQ. The germline V and J ends were trimmed by 6 bases and 3 bases, with 13 bases remaining between them.

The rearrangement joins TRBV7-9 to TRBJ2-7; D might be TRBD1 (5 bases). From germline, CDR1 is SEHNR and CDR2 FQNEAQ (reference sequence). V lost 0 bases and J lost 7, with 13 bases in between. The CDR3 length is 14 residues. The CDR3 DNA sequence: TGTGCCAGCAGCTTAGCTGGGGCGCCGTCGGAGCAGTACTTC. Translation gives CASSLAGAPSEQYF.

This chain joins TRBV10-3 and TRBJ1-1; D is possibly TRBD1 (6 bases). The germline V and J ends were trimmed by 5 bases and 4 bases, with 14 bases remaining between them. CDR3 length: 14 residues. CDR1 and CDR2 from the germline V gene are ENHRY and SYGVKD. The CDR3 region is CAISPTGWGTEAFF. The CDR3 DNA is TGTGCCATCAGTCCAACAGGGTGGGGCACTGAAGCTTTCTTT.

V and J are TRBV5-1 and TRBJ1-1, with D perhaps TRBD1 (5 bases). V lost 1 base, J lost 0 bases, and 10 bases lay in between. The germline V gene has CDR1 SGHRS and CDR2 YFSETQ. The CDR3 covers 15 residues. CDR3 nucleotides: TGCGCCAGCAGCTTGATAACGGGGCTGAACACTGAAGCTTTCTTT. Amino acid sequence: CASSLITGLNTEAFF.

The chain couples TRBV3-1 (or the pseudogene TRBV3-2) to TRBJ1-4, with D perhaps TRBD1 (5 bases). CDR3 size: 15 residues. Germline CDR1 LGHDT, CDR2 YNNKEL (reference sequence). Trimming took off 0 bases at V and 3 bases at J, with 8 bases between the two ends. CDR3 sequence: CASSQEQGPNEKLFF. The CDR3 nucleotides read TGTGCCAGCAGCCAAGAGCAGGGTCCTAATGAAAAACTGTTTTTT.

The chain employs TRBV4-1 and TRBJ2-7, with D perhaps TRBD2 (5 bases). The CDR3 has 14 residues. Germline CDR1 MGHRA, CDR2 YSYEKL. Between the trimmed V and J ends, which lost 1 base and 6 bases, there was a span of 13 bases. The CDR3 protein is CASSQVDRGGEQYF. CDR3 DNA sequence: TGCGCCAGCAGCCAAGTGGATCGGGGTGGCGAGCAGTACTTC.

CDR3 bases: TGTGCCAGCAGTTTTACTGAAGCTTTCTTT. Its translation is CASSFTEAFF. The chain couples TRBV6-5 to TRBJ1-1, with D hard to call. Trimming took off 4 bases at V and 5 bases at J, with 2 bases between the two ends. Germline V CDR1 and CDR2: MNHEY, SVGAGI. The CDR3 length is 10 residues.

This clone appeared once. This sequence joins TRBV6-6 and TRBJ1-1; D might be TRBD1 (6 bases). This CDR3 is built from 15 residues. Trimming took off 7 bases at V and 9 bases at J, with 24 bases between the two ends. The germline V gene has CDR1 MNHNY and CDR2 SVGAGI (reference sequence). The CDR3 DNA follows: TGTGCCAGCACCGCGGGTGTGACAGGAGCATCAAAAGCTTTCTTT. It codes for CASTAGVTGASKAFF.

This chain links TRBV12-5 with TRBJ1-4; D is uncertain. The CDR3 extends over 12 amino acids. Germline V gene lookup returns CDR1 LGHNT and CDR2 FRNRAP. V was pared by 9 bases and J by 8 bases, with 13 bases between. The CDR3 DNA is TGTGCTAGCGGGGAATTGGGCGAAAAACTGTTTTTT. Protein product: CASGELGEKLFF.

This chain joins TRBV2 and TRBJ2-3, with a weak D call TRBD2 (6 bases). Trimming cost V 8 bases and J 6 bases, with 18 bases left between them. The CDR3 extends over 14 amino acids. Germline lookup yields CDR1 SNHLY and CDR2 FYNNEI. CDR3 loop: CASLPGLLPDTQYF. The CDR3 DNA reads TGTGCCAGCTTGCCGGGACTCCTCCCGGATACGCAGTATTTT.

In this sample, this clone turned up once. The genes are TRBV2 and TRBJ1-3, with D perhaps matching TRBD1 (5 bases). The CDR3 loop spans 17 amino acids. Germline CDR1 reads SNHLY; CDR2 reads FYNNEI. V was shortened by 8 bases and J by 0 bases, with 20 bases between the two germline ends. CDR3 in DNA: TGTGCCAGCCAGAGTCGCGGGGGGTCCCTCTCTGGAAACACCATATATTTT. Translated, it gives CASQSRGGSLSGNTIYF.

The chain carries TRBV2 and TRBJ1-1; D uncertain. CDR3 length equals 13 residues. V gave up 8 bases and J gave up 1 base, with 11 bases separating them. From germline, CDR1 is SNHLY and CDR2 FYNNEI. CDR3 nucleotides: TGTGCCAGCGGTACTGAAGAGAACACTGAAGCTTTCTTT. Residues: CASGTEENTEAFF.

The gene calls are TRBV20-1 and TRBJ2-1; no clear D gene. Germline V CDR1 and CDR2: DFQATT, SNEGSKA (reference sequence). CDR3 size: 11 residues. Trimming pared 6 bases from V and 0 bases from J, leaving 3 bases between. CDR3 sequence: CSALSYNEQFF. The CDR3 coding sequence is TGCAGTGCGCTCTCCTACAATGAGCAGTTCTTC.